This entry lists 10 T cell receptor beta chains sequenced from one sample in a study of regulatory T cells in long-lasting Graves disease. The time point was: newly diagnosed GD, antithyroid drugs for less than 3 months. Extracted PBMC RNA gave rise to the TCR library. Relying on iRepertoire HTBI primers and Arm-PCR of CDR3 regions, the team built TCR beta libraries. TCRdb re-called the multiplex PCR reads through MiXCR, storing one row per CDR3 protein. The sample has 200,000 to 250,000 distinct CDR3 sequences, roughly 20% seen once. The sample was also linked to a second study, of T cells in Graves' hyperthyroidism and ophthalmopathy.

The starting material was peripheral blood mononuclear cells (PBMCs), obtained at new diagnosis, from a patient treated with antithyroid drugs. These receptors originate from a woman aged 25-40 years with Graves disease.

This clonotype was found many times. V and J are TRBV2 and TRBJ2-3; D is possibly TRBD1 (5 bases). The CDR3 totals 14 residues. With 6 bases removed from V and 1 base from J, the gap between germline ends came to 11 bases. Germline V lookup: CDR1 SNHLY, CDR2 FYNNEI. The CDR3 loop is CASRDWGGTDTQYF. CDR3 DNA: TGTGCCAGCAGAGATTGGGGCGGCACAGATACGCAGTATTTT. The whole variable domain, remainder taken from reference TRBV2 and TRBJ2-3, is EPEVTQTPSHQVTQMGQEVILRCVPISNHLYFYWYRQILGQKVEFLVSFYNNEISEKSEIFDDQFSVERPDGSNFTLKIRSTKLEDSAMYFCASRDWGGTDTQYFGPGTRLTVL.

This clonotype was observed many times. V and J are TRBV4-1 and TRBJ1-2, with unresolved D. The CDR3 has 17 residues. V was shortened by 5 bases and J by 5 bases, with 24 bases between the two germline ends. Germline V gives CDR1 MGHRA, CDR2 YSYEKL. The CDR3 reads CASSSTPSQRLSYGYTF. CDR3 sequence (DNA): TGCGCCAGCAGCTCGACGCCCAGCCAAAGGCTCTCGTATGGCTACACCTTC.

This clonotype came up many times. The V call is TRBV10-2, the J call TRBJ1-2; D is undetermined. CDR3 length: 13 residues. V was shortened by 6 bases and J by 6 bases, with 14 bases between the two germline ends. CDR1 and CDR2 (germline): WSHSY, SAAADI. The CDR3 DNA follows: TGCGCCAGCAGGACGGCGGGCGGCGATGGCTACACCTTC. The encoded protein is CASRTAGGDGYTF.

The V gene is TRBV30, the J gene TRBJ1-1; perhaps TRBD1 as D (6 bases). CDR3 length: 13 residues. Germline V lookup: CDR1 GTSNPN, CDR2 SVGIG (reference sequence). V lost 4 bases and J 3 bases, leaving 12 bases between the germline ends. CDR3 region: CAWTTGWDTEAFF. As DNA, the CDR3 is TGTGCCTGGACCACAGGGTGGGACACTGAAGCTTTCTTT.

The CDR3 is CASSPRAGGSRVYNEQFF. The CDR3 nucleotides read TGTGCCAGCAGTCCCCGTGCGGGGGGCTCCCGAGTCTACAATGAGCAGTTCTTC. This chain connects TRBV12-3 or TRBV12-4 to TRBJ2-1; 8 nucleotides align to TRBD2. This CDR3 contains 18 residues. The J segment lost 3 bases and the V segment lost 5 bases, leaving 15 bases of the junction unmatched.

This clonotype was found many times. The CDR3 loop is CASSEEGTSGYEQYF. In DNA, the CDR3 is TGTGCCAGCAGTGAGGAAGGGACTAGCGGCTACGAGCAGTACTTC. The chain employs TRBV2 and TRBJ2-7; 11 positions match TRBD2. This CDR3 region has 15 residues. Germline-derived CDR1 and CDR2 are SNHLY and FYNNEI. Trimming removed 3 bases from V and 3 bases from J; junction bases left unmatched: 4.

This clonotype was observed a handful of times. A junction end diverges from the germline sequence, so it may reflect a read error. The chain is built from TRBV3-1 and TRBJ1-4; the D gene is possibly TRBD1 (5 bases). Germline V gene lookup returns CDR1 LGHDT and CDR2 YNNKEL (reference sequence). CDR3 length: 16 amino acids. The CDR3 loop is CASSQDPTATNEKLVF. The CDR3 DNA follows: TGTGCCAGCAGCCAAGATCCGACAGCAACTAATGAAAAACTGGTTTTT.

This clonotype is a singleton in its sample. V is TRBV11-1 and J is TRBJ2-5; 14 bases align to TRBD2. CDR3 length equals 18 residues. CDR1 SGHAT and CDR2 FQDESV come from the germline V gene (reference sequence). Trimming at V came to 5 bases and at J to 1 base, leaving 9 bases not matched to a gene. CDR3: CASSGGTSGRLLQETQYF. CDR3 nucleotide sequence: TGTGCCAGCAGCGGGGGGACTAGCGGGAGACTCCTCCAAGAGACCCAGTACTTC.

The CDR3 here is CASQDSSYNSPLHF. Written as DNA, the CDR3 is TGTGCCAGCCAGGACAGCTCCTATAATTCACCCCTCCACTTT. This chain connects TRBV7-9 to TRBJ1-6; tentatively, D is TRBD1 (6 bases). Germline-derived CDR1 and CDR2 are SEHNR and FQNEAQ (reference sequence). Trimming left V 8 bases short and J 0 bases short, with 8 bases between. CDR3 length: 14 amino acids.

V is TRBV12-3 or TRBV12-4 and J is TRBJ2-5; D may be TRBD2 (6 bases). CDR3 size: 19 residues. Deletions cut 3 bases from V and 5 bases from J, with 28 bases between. As DNA, the CDR3 is TGTGCCAGCAGTTTCATGCTGTGGGGAATTCTCGGGACTTTTGAGACCCAGTACTTC. As protein: CASSFMLWGILGTFETQYF.